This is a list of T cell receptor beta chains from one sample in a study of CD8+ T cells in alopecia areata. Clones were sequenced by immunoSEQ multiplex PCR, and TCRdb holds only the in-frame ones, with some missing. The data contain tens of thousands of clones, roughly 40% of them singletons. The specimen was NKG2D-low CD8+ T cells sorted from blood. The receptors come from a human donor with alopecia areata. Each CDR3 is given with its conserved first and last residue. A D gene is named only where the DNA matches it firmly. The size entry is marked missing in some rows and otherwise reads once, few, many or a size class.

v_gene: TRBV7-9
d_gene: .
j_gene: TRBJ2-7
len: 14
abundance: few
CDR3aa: CASSFGGASYEQYF
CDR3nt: TGTGCCAGCAGCTTTGGCGGGGCGAGCTACGAGCAGTACTTC

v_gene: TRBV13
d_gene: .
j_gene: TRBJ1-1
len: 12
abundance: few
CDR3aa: CASSLVRTEAFF
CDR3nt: TGTGCCAGCAGCTTAGTCCGGACTGAAGCTTTCTTT

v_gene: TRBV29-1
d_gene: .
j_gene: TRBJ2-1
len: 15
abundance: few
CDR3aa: CSARAGPPVYNEQFF
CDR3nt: TGCAGCGCACGTGCGGGACCTCCAGTTTACAATGAGCAGTTCTTC

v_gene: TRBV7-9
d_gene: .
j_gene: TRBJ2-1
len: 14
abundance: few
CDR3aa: CASSLGSSYNEQFF
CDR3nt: TGTGCCAGCAGCTTAGGGAGCTCCTACAATGAGCAGTTCTTC

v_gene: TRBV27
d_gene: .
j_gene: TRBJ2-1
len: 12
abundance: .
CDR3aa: CASSLGGDEQFF
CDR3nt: TGTGCCAGCAGTTTAGGTGGAGATGAGCAGTTCTTC

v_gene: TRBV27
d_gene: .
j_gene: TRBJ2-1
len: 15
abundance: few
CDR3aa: CASSLSTVLSNEQFF
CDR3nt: TGTGCCAGCAGTTTATCCACAGTGTTGAGTAATGAGCAGTTCTTC

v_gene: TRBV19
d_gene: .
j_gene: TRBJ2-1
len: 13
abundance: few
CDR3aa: CASSEGKYNEQFF
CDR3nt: TGTGCCAGTAGTGAGGGAAAGTACAATGAGCAGTTCTTC

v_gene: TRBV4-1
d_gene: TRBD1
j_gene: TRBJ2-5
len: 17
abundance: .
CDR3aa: CASSRADRDLMSETQYF
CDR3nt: TGCGCCAGCAGTCGAGCCGACAGGGATCTCATGTCGGAGACCCAGTACTTC

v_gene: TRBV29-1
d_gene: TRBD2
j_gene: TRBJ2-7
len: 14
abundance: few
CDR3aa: CSVHPLAGAYEQYF
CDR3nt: TGCAGCGTTCACCCCCTAGCGGGAGCCTACGAGCAGTACTTC

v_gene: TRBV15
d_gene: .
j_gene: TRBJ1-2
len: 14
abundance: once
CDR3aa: CATSSGGFNYGYTF
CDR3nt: TGTGCCACCAGCAGTGGTGGGTTTAACTATGGCTACACCTTC

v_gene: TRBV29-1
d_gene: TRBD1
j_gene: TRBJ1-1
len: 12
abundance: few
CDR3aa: CSVTGGRTEAFF
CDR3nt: TGCAGCGTTACAGGGGGACGGACTGAAGCTTTCTTT

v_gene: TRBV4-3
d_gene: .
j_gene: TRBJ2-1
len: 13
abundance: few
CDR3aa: CASSQGGYNEQFF
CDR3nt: TGCGCCAGCAGCCAAGGGGGCTACAATGAGCAGTTCTTC

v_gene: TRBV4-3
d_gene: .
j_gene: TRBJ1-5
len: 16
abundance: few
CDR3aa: CASSPGLGGNNQPQHF
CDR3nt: TGCGCCAGCAGCCCAGGTCTGGGGGGGAACAATCAGCCCCAGCATTTT

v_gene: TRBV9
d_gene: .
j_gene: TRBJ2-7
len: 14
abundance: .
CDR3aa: CASSVALGSYEQYF
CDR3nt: TGTGCCAGCAGCGTAGCTCTCGGTTCCTACGAGCAGTACTTC

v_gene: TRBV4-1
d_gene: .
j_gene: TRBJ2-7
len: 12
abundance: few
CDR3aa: CASSQGTYEQYF
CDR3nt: TGCGCCAGCAGCCAAGGGACCTACGAGCAGTACTTC

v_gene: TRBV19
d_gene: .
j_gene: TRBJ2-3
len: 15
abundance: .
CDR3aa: CASSIQGLGTDTQYF
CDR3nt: TGTGCCAGTAGTATCCAGGGTCTGGGCACAGATACGCAGTATTTT